The 18 T cell receptor beta chains below were found in one sample sequenced in a study of tumor-infiltrating lymphocytes in primary liver carcinoma. DNA and RNA were both co-extracted from around 20-30 mg of bulk tissue that had not been sorted. TCR beta cDNA was made from around 460 ng total RNA with a constant-region primer. ARM-PCR, slightly modified, supplied the TCR beta libraries through three nested multiplex PCR rounds. Researchers ran the first two PCR rounds for roughly 11 cycles each with TRBV1-TRBV30 forward primers and a C-beta reverse primer. TCRdb reprocessed the multiplex PCR reads with MiXCR, giving one entry per CDR3 protein. The data show about 120,000 distinct CDR3 sequences, about 59% seen once. The material sequenced was liver tumor tissue from sampling region 1. Subset of the sample: tumor region T1, superior pole. The origin of the receptors is a woman aged 55-69 years with primary liver carcinoma and hepatitis B virus infection.

Worth noting for this clonotype: The junction shows a germline mismatch at one end, possibly a read error. The V and J genes are TRBV11-2 and TRBJ2-2, with 7 nucleotides matching TRBD2. Germline CDR1 is SGHAT and CDR2 is FQNNGV. This CDR3 region has 15 residues. The CDR3 nucleotides are TGTGCCAGCAGCTTAGAAACTAGCGTGGCCGGGGAGCCGTTTTTT. Amino acid sequence: CASSLETSVAGEPFF.

With regard to this clonotype: The junction departs from the called germline gene at one end, perhaps through a read error. This chain uses TRBV10-2 with TRBJ1-6; D gene unclear. CDR1 WSHSY and CDR2 SAAADI come from the germline V gene. This CDR3 is 16 amino acids long. CDR3 coding DNA: TGCGCCAGCGCCCGTTTCGAGGGCAGGCACAATTCACCCCACCACTTT. This gives the protein CASARFEGRHNSPHHF.

On this clonotype: As the CDR3 is not closed by the conserved phenylalanine or tryptophan, this likely results from a read error. The chain carries TRBV30 and TRBJ1-2; D not certain. This CDR3 region has 13 residues. Germline CDR1 reads GTSNPN; CDR2 reads SVGIG (reference sequence). Trimming left V 4 bases short and J 7 bases short, with 16 bases between. The CDR3 loop reads CAWKLYGYSGYTV. CDR3 sequence (DNA): TGTGCCTGGAAATTATACGGCTATAGTGGCTACACCGTC.

Comment on this clonotype: This sequence may be a read error, since a much larger clone differs from it by one base. V gene TRBV10-3 combines with J gene TRBJ2-3; D may match TRBD1 or TRBD2 (6 bases each). The CDR3 sequence is 15 residues long. Per germline, CDR1 ENHRY and CDR2 SYGVKD. Deletions cut 7 bases from V and 4 bases from J, with 18 bases between. CDR3 sequence (DNA): TGTGCCATCATGCCTGGGGGGCAGGGATCAGATACGCAGTATTTT. Its translation: CAIMPGGQGSDTQYF.

Details on this clonotype: Lacking the conserved final phenylalanine or tryptophan, this CDR3 likely reflects a read error. The DNA is omitted, as the CDR3 cannot be located on it reliably, and the CDR3 follows TCRdb's listing. The chain carries TRBV11-2 and TRBJ1-1; no DNA check was done on the table's D call, TRBD1. Germline assignment: CDR1 SGHAT and CDR2 FQNNGV. A total of 13 residues make up the CDR3, ends included. This chain's CDR3 is CASRDRDHTETFS.

In the case of this clonotype: One end of the junction is discordant with germline, which a read error may explain. The chain is built from TRBV11-2 and TRBJ2-3, with a tentative D call TRBD2 (8 bases). In germline, CDR1 is SGHAT, CDR2 FQNNGV. The CDR3 runs 15 residues. The CDR3 DNA reads TGTGCCAGCAACTCAGGACTAGCAGGGACAGATATGCAGTATTTT. Residues: CASNSGLAGTDMQYF.

As to this clonotype: One end of the junction is discordant with germline, which a read error may explain. This chain connects TRBV28 to TRBJ2-1, with D maybe TRBD2 (5 bases). The CDR3 runs to 18 residues. CDR1 is MDHEN and CDR2 is SYDVKM in the germline V gene. The CDR3 DNA reads as TGTACCAGCAGGTTTTCCCCTTGGCTAGGGAGCTCCTACAATGAGCAGTTCTTC. Amino acids: CTSRFSPWLGSSYNEQFF.

This clonotype appeared many times. V and J are TRBV12-3 or TRBV12-4 and TRBJ2-1, with D possibly being TRBD1 or TRBD2 (5 bases each). V lost 4 bases and J lost 3, with 13 bases in between. This CDR3 spans 15 amino acids. This chain's CDR3 is CASSYPGPFYNEQFF. For the CDR3, the DNA is TGTGCCAGCAGTTACCCGGGGCCATTCTACAATGAGCAGTTCTTC.

On this clonotype itself: One end of the junction does not line up with germline, which may come from a read error. The chain couples TRBV12-3 or TRBV12-4 to TRBJ2-1; 8 bases map to TRBD2. CDR3 length: 15 residues. The CDR3: CASTPTSGVYNGQFF. The CDR3, as DNA: TGTGCCAGCACCCCAACTAGCGGAGTCTACAATGGGCAGTTCTTC.

This chain uses TRBV28 with TRBJ2-1, with TRBD2 identical over 7 bases. This CDR3 comprises 18 residues. Germline V lookup: CDR1 MDHEN, CDR2 SYDVKM. V was pared by 6 bases and J by 2 bases, with 16 bases of the junction left unmatched. The CDR3 bases are TGTGCCAGCAGACCTTGGGTGGGAGGGACGGGAGCCTACAATGAGCAGTTCTTC. Protein product: CASRPWVGGTGAYNEQFF. The whole variable domain, remainder taken from reference TRBV28 and TRBJ2-1, is DVKVTQSSRYLVKRTGEKVFLECVQDMDHENMFWYRQDPGLGLRLIYFSYDVKMKEKGDIPEGYSVSREKKERFSLILESASTNQTSMYLCASRPWVGGTGAYNEQFFGPGTRLTVL.

This clonotype was seen once. The chain uses TRBV30 and TRBJ2-4; maybe TRBD1 (5 bases). Germline CDR1 GTSNPN, CDR2 SVGIG (reference sequence). Trimming cost V 4 bases and J 1 base, with 11 bases left between them. The CDR3 loop spans 14 amino acids. This CDR3 reads CAWKGSGAKNIQYF. CDR3 sequence (DNA): TGTGCCTGGAAGGGGTCAGGGGCCAAAAACATTCAGTACTTC. Full variable domain (missing parts from reference TRBV30 and TRBJ2-4): SQTIHQWPATLVQPVGSPLSLECTVEGTSNPNLYWYRQAAGRGLQLLFYSVGIGQISSEVPQNLSASRPQDRQFILSSKKLLLSDSGFYLCAWKGSGAKNIQYFGAGTRLSVL.

Regarding this clonotype: With a much larger clone just one base away, this may be a read error. The CDR3 reads CASNDNSNQPQHF. DNA of the CDR3: TGCGCCAGCAACGACAATAGCAATCAGCCCCAGCATTTT. The chain has TRBV10-2 and TRBJ1-5; no clear D gene. V was trimmed by 7 bases and J by 0 bases, leaving 7 bases between them. The length of the CDR3 is 13 residues. Germline-derived CDR1 and CDR2 are WSHSY and SAAADI.

Comments on this clonotype: A much larger clone is a single base away; this may be a read error. The rearrangement joins TRBV10-2 to TRBJ2-1; D gene uncertain. The J call is in doubt because the DNA end fits TRBJ2-7 better. Germline V CDR1 and CDR2: WSHSY, SAAADI. This CDR3 contains 14 residues. CDR3 protein: CASSARLSYNEQYF. CDR3 sequence (DNA): TGCGCCAGCAGTGCTAGGCTCTCCTACAATGAGCAGTACTTC.

This clonotype was counted a single time. The chain is built from TRBV28 and TRBJ2-2; TRBD2 agrees at 8 bases. Trimming cost V 5 bases and J 7 bases; bases outside gene matches: 9. This CDR3 has 15 residues. The germline CDR1 and CDR2 sequences are MDHEN and SYDVKM. CDR3 sequence (DNA): TGTGCCAGCAGTGTAGCGGGACGCGACAGCGGGGAGCTGTTTTTT. Translation: CASSVAGRDSGELFF.

Comment on this clonotype: At one end the junction does not follow the germline gene, possibly because of a read error. The chain combines TRBV10-2 with TRBJ2-2; D gene unclear. The CDR3 length is 17 residues. CDR1 and CDR2 from the germline V gene are WSHSY and SAAADI. CDR3 loop: CASSKSPTWANTGELFF. The CDR3 region has the DNA TGCGCCAGCAGTAAGTCGCCAACCTGGGCGAACACCGGGGAGCTGTTTTTT.

This clonotype was detected ten times or more. This chain joins TRBV11-2 and TRBJ2-3, with 7 positions matching TRBD2. From germline, CDR1 is SGHAT and CDR2 FQNNGV. The CDR3 loop spans 16 amino acids. The V and J ends lost 2 bases and 2 bases, in that order; junction bases with no gene match: 7. CDR3 DNA: TGTGCCAGCAGCTTAAATTGGCGGGAGTTCACAGATACGCAGTATTTT. Protein: CASSLNWREFTDTQYF. Full variable domain (outside the CDR3, taken from reference TRBV11-2 and TRBJ2-3): EAGVAQSPRYKIIEKRQSVAFWCNPISGHATLYWYQQILGQGPKLLIQFQNNGVVDDSQLPKDRFSAERLKGVDSTLKIQPAKLEDSAVYLCASSLNWREFTDTQYFGPGTRLTVL.

With regard to this clonotype: A read error is likely, as this CDR3 ends without the conserved phenylalanine or tryptophan. This rearrangement joins TRBV28 to TRBJ2-1; D unclear. This CDR3 is 16 amino acids long. From germline, CDR1 is MDHEN and CDR2 SYDVKM. V lost 3 bases and J lost 0, with 12 bases in between. Here the CDR3 reads CASSLEGSFSYNEQFY. The CDR3, as DNA: TGTGCCAGCAGTTTGGAAGGGTCCTTCTCCTACAATGAGCAGTTCTAC.

This clonotype has a count of ten or more. This rearrangement joins TRBV4-1 to TRBJ2-4; 10 positions agree with TRBD2. CDR1 is MGHRA, CDR2 YSYEKL, per germline. J gave up 1 base and V 4 bases, and 22 bases lay outside the gene matches. This CDR3 has 22 residues. CDR3 region: CASSPSVSSGRVFELAKNIQYF. CDR3 DNA: TGCGCCAGCAGCCCAAGCGTCTCCAGCGGGAGGGTATTTGAGCTCGCCAAAAACATTCAGTACTTC.